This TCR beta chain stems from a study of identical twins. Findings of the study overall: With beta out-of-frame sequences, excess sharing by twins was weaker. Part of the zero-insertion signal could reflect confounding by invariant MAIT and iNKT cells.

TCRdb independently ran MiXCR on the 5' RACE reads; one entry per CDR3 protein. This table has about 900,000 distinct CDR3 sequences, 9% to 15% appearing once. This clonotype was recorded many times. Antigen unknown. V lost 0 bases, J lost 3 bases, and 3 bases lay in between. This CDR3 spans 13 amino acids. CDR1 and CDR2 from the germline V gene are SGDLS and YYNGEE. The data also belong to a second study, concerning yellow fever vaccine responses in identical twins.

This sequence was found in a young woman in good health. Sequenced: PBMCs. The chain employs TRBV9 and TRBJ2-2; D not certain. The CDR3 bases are TGTGCCAGCAGCGTAGTAGACACCGGGGAGCTGTTTTTT. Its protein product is CASSVVDTGELFF.